Below, one T cell receptor (beta chain) is given with its context. What it recognizes is unknown. Genomic DNA constituted the template upon which TCR beta VDJ and CDR3 profiling was performed. TCRdb analysed the reads with MiXCR anew, one entry per CDR3 protein. This sample has 150,000 to 160,000 distinct CDR3 sequences, with roughly 54% found just once. The sample originates from a study of CD8+CD57+ T cells in acquired aplastic anemia. Overall study context: The mean DNA yield obtained from sorted CD4+ and CD8+ cells came to about 3.2 ug. Overall study findings and caveats: Patients and controls shared just under 30 CD8+ CDR3 sequences, highly expressed in patients.

Trimming removed 3 bases from V and 3 bases from J, with 12 bases in between. The length of the CDR3 is 15 residues. The germline V gene has CDR1 LNHNV and CDR2 YYDKDF (reference sequence). All patients picked for sequencing had shown, by flow cytometry, an expansion of CD8+CD57+ cells. The diagnosis in all patients was severe acquired aplastic anemia. Therapy had not been given to patients before blood sampling. The chain links TRBV15 to TRBJ1-3; a weak D match, TRBD1 (5 bases). The sequence derives from a human donor with aplastic anemia. The sequenced sample was sorted CD4+, CD8+, or CD8+CD57+ T cells (not recorded which) from PBMCs. The DNA of the CDR3 is TGTGCCACCAGCAGGCAAGGGGTCGGTGGAAACACCATATATTTT. It encodes CATSRQGVGGNTIYF.